This T cell receptor beta chain was documented in a study of T cells in Graves' hyperthyroidism and ophthalmopathy. Across the study: The authors collected peripheral blood at initial diagnosis, before any treatment. Study results and limitations: By a 13 V-J model, ophthalmopathy was set apart from stable hyperthyroidism.

There were TCR beta CDR3 regions amplified from RNA transcripts. The TCR CDR3 first-round RT-PCR relied on the HTBI primer set. TCRdb analysed the multiplex PCR reads with MiXCR anew, one entry per CDR3 protein. The data hold roughly 290,000 distinct CDR3 sequences, with 12% to 15% observed a single time. Per germline, CDR1 DFQATT and CDR2 SNEGSKA (reference sequence). The CDR3 length is 15 residues. V lost 7 bases to trimming and J lost 0 bases; unmatched junction nucleotides: 2. This clonotype was recorded at least ten times. The antigen is undetermined. Stable disease denoted Graves' hyperthyroidism without ophthalmopathy progression within 18 months. Exclusion of patients followed from uncontrolled infection, other autoimmune disease, pregnancy or lactation.

Source material: blood. The TCR sequence derives from a middle-aged woman with Graves' hyperthyroidism. This rearrangement joins TRBV20-1 to TRBJ2-1; TRBD2 agrees at 14 bases. The CDR3 reads CSVGTSGSSYNEQFF. The DNA of the CDR3 is TGCAGTGTAGGGACTAGCGGGAGCTCCTACAATGAGCAGTTCTTC.